This entry describes one T cell receptor (beta chain). As yet, its antigen is unknown. This record comes from a study of OX40 agonist ivuxolimab in advanced cancers. Study summary: Ivuxolimab, which patients received intravenously every 2 weeks, was dosed at 0.01 to 10 mg/kg. The mean age was approximately 60 years, ranging from about 20 to 85, with 65% to 85% of participants male. Regarding the study as a whole: Both CD4+ and CD8+ T cell populations in blood had undergone clonal expansion by week 6 at 0.1 to 3.0 mg/kg.

This CDR3 region has 19 residues. Germline-derived CDR1 and CDR2 are SGHTA and FQGNSA. Trimming took 2 bases from V and 6 from J; bases not matched to a gene: 20. The repertoire was sequenced with immunoSEQ multiplex PCR; TCRdb's copy has only in-frame clones and lacks some. The table includes around 15,000 clones, roughly 90% detected once. The rearrangement joins TRBV7-2 to TRBJ2-3; the match to TRBD2 covers 7 bases. The source was CD4+ or CD8+ T cells sorted from blood, collected in a trial of the OX40 agonist ivuxolimab. The receptor's source is an adult with an advanced solid tumor such as melanoma, head and neck, liver or kidney cancer. The CDR3 sequence is CASSLKPHLAGDSVDTQYF. Here the CDR3 DNA reads TGTGCCAGCAGCTTAAAACCCCACTTGGCGGGAGACTCCGTGGATACGCAGTATTTT.